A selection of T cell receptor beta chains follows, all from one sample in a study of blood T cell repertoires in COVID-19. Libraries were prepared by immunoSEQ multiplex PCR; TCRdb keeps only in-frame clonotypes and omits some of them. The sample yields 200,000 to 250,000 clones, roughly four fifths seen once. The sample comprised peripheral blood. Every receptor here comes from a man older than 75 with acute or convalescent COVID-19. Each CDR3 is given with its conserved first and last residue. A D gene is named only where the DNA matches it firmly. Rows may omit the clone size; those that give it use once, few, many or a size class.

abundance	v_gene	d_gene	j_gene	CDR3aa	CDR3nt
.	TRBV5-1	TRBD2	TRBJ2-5	CASSPRRGMEETQYF	TGCGCCAGCAGCCCTAGGCGGGGGATGGAGGAGACCCAGTACTTC
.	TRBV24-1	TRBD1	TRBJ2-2	CATSARDRNTGELFF	TGTGCCACCAGCGCTCGGGACAGGAACACCGGGGAGCTGTTTTTT
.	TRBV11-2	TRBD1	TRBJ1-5	CASSGTASNQPQHF	TGTGCCAGCAGCGGGACAGCTAGCAATCAGCCCCAGCATTTT
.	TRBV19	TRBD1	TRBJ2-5	CASSTNRGRGETQYF	TGTGCCAGTAGTACAAACAGGGGGCGCGGAGAGACCCAGTACTTC
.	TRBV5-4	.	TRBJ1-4	CASSYSGQRNEKLFF	TGTGCCAGCAGCTACTCGGGACAAAGGAATGAAAAACTGTTTTTT
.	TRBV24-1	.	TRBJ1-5	CATSDQGSNQPQHF	TGTGCCACCAGTGATCAGGGGTCCAATCAGCCCCAGCATTTT
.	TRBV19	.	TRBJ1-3	CASSIPGGSTGNTIYF	TGTGCCAGTAGTATACCTGGGGGGAGCACTGGAAACACCATATATTTT
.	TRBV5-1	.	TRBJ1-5	CASSMDGKDQPQHF	TGCGCCAGCAGCATGGACGGGAAAGATCAGCCCCAGCATTTT
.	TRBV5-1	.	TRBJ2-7	CASSNYDEQYF	TGCGCCAGCAGCAACTACGACGAGCAGTACTTC
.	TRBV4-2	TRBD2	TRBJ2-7	CASSRTRGASGGNSYEQYF	TGTGCCAGCAGCCGAACCCGGGGGGCTAGCGGGGGTAACTCCTACGAGCAGTACTTC
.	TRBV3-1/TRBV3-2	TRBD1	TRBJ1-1	CASSPGTGEISEAFF	TGTGCCAGCAGCCCCGGGACAGGGGAAATAAGTGAAGCTTTCTTT
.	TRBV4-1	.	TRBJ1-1	CASSQVSKQLNTEAFF	TGCGCCAGCAGCCAAGTTTCGAAACAATTGAACACTGAAGCTTTCTTT
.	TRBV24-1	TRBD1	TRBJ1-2	CATSTPGTGGIAGYTF	TGTGCCACCAGTACTCCCGGGACAGGGGGCATAGCTGGCTACACCTTC
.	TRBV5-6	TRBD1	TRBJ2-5	CASSPRTGGRETQYF	TGTGCCAGCAGCCCCCGGACAGGGGGCAGGGAGACCCAGTACTTC
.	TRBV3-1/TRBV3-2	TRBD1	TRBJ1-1	CASSPTGVQEAFF	TGTGCCAGCAGCCCAACAGGGGTCCAAGAAGCTTTCTTT
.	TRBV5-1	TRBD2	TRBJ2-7	CASRVSGGIYEQYF	TGCGCCAGCAGGGTTAGCGGGGGGATTTACGAGCAGTACTTC
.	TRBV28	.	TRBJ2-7	CASTLQGSGIRGEQYF	TGTGCCAGCACTTTACAAGGGTCCGGGATCCGGGGAGAGCAGTACTTC
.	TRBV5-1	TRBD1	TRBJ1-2	CASSLDRGPSYGYTF	TGCGCCAGCAGCTTGGACAGGGGGCCAAGCTATGGCTACACCTTC
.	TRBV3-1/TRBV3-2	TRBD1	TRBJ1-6	CASSPGTGLGSPLHF	TGTGCCAGCAGCCCCGGGACAGGGCTAGGGTCACCCCTCCACTTT
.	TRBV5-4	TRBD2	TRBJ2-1	CASSLGAGGPSYNEQFF	TGTGCCAGCAGCTTGGGTGCGGGAGGGCCCTCCTACAATGAGCAGTTCTTC
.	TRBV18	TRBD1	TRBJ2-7	CASSPRTGGEQYF	TGTGCCAGCTCACCGCGGACAGGCGGCGAGCAGTACTTC
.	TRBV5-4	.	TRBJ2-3	CASSLDWSFTDTQYF	TGTGCCAGCAGCTTAGACTGGTCCTTCACAGATACGCAGTATTTT
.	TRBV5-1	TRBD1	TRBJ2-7	CASSLVRTGGDEQYF	TGCGCCAGCAGCTTGGTTCGGACAGGGGGAGACGAGCAGTACTTC
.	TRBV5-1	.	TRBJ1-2	CASTQTGMQGKVDGYTF	TGCGCCAGCACTCAAACCGGGATGCAGGGGAAGGTAGATGGCTACACCTTC
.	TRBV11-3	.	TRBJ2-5	CASSRGGVQETQYF	TGTGCCAGCAGCCGAGGAGGGGTACAAGAGACCCAGTACTTC
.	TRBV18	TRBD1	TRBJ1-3	CASSPGTGQRNTIYF	TGTGCCAGCTCACCAGGGACAGGTCAGCGAAACACCATATATTTT
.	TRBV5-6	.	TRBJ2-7	CASSSGLFSYEQYF	TGTGCCAGCAGCTCCGGACTGTTCTCCTACGAGCAGTACTTC
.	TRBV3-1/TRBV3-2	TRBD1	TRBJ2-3	CASSQDLDRDMYF	TGTGCCAGCAGCCAAGACCTCGACAGGGATATGTATTTT
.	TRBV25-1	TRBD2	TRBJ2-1	CASREAGLGNEQFF	TGTGCCAGCAGAGAAGCGGGGTTGGGGAATGAGCAGTTCTTC
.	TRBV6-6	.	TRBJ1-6	CASSHPGSYNSPLHF	TGTGCCAGCAGTCACCCCGGGTCCTATAATTCACCCCTCCACTTT
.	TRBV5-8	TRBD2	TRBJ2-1	CASSFSGYSYNEQFF	TGTGCCAGCAGCTTTAGCGGGTACTCCTACAATGAGCAGTTCTTC
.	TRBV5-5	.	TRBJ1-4	CASSLAGWTNEKLFF	TGTGCCAGCAGCTTGGCGGGGTGGACTAATGAAAAACTGTTTTTT
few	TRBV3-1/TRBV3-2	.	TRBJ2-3	CASSQAYYSDTQYF	TGTGCCAGCAGCCAAGCTTATTATTCAGATACGCAGTATTTT
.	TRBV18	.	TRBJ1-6	CASSQDSTNSPLHF	TGTGCCAGCTCACAGGACAGTACTAATTCACCCCTCCACTTT
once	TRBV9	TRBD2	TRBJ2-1	CASSVVGSGSGNEQFF	TGTGCCAGCAGCGTAGTGGGTAGCGGGAGTGGCAATGAGCAGTTCTTC
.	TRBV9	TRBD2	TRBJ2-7	CASSGPRGGDPYEQYF	TGTGCCAGCAGCGGGCCCCGGGGGGGCGATCCCTACGAGCAGTACTTC
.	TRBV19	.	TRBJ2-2	CASSMSAPNTGELFF	TGTGCCAGTAGTATGAGCGCGCCGAACACCGGGGAGCTGTTTTTT
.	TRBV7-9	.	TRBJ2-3	CASSSSSRDWPYTQYF	TGTGCCAGCAGCTCTTCTTCCCGGGATTGGCCCTATACGCAGTATTTT
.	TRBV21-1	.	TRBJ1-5	CASSKDTGLLTLSNQPQHF	TGTGCCAGCAGCAAAGATACGGGACTCCTTACCCTTAGCAATCAGCCCCAGCATTTT
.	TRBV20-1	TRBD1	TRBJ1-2	CSASRRGTVVSYTF	TGCAGTGCTAGTCGAAGAGGGACAGTCGTGAGCTACACCTTC
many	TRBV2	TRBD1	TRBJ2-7	CASSGTGGGEQYF	TGTGCCAGCAGTGGGACAGGGGGCGGCGAGCAGTACTTC
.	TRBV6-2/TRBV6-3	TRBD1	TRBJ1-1	CASSGPGTGNMNTEAFF	TGTGCCAGCAGTGGGCCAGGGACAGGTAACATGAACACTGAAGCTTTCTTT
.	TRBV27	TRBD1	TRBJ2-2	CASSFGTGGGGELFF	TGTGCCAGCAGTTTTGGGACAGGGGGTGGCGGGGAGCTGTTTTTT
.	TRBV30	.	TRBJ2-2	CAWSRGLGTGELFF	TGTGCCTGGTCTCGGGGGTTGGGCACCGGGGAGCTGTTTTTT
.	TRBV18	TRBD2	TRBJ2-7	CASSPTSGSSEQYF	TGTGCCAGCTCACCGACTAGCGGGAGCAGCGAGCAGTACTTC
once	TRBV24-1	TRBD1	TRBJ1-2	CATSAGTAYGYTF	TGTGCCACCAGTGCCGGGACAGCATATGGCTACACCTTC
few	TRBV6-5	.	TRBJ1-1	CASSRVLNTEAFF	TGTGCCAGCAGCCGTGTATTGAACACTGAAGCTTTCTTT
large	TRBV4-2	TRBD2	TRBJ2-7	CASSQEASGPYEQYF	TGTGCCAGCAGCCAAGAGGCTAGCGGCCCCTACGAGCAGTACTTC
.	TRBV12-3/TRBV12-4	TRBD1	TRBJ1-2	CASSLGTGSGYTF	TGTGCCAGCAGTTTAGGGACAGGGTCTGGCTACACCTTC
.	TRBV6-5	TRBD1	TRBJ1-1	CASINRGTNTEAFF	TGTGCCAGCATCAACAGGGGTACAAACACTGAAGCTTTCTTT
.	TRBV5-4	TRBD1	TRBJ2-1	CASSLGGQGNNEQFF	TGTGCCAGCAGCTTGGGGGGACAGGGGAACAATGAGCAGTTCTTC
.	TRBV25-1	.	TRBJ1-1	CASSESRGGLSEAFF	TGTGCCAGCAGTGAATCAAGGGGAGGTCTTTCTGAAGCTTTCTTT
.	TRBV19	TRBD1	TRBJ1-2	CASRPTGGILNYGYTF	TGTGCCAGTAGGCCTACAGGGGGCATCTTGAACTATGGCTACACCTTC
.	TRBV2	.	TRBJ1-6	CASRLQGTNNSPLHF	TGTGCCAGCCGACTACAGGGCACCAATAATTCACCCCTCCACTTT
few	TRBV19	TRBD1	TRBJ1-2	CASSPRPDGTELTNYGYTF	TGTGCCAGTAGTCCCCGACCCGACGGGACAGAGCTTACTAACTATGGCTACACCTTC